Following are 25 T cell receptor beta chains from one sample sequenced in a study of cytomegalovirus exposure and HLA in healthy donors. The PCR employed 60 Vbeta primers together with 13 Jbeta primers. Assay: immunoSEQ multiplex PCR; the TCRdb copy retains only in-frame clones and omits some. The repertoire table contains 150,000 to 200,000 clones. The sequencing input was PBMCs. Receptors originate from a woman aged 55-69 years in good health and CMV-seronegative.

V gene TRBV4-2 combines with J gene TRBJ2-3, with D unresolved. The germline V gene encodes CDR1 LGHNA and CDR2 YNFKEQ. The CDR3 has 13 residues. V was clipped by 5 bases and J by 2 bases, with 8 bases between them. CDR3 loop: CASSVDNTDTQYF. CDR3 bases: TGTGCCAGCAGCGTCGACAACACAGATACGCAGTATTTT.

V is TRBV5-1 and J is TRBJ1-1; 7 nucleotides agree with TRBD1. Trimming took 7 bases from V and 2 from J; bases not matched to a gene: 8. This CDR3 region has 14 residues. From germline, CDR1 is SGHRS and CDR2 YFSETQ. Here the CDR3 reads CASSTTGLNTEAFF. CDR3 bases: TGCGCCAGCTCGACGACAGGGTTAAACACTGAAGCTTTCTTT. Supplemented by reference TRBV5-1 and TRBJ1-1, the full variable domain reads KAGVTQTPRYLIKTRGQQVTLSCSPISGHRSVSWYQQTPGQGLQFLFEYFSETQRNKGNFPGRFSGRQFSNSRSEMNVSTLELGDSALYLCASSTTGLNTEAFFGQGTRLTVV.

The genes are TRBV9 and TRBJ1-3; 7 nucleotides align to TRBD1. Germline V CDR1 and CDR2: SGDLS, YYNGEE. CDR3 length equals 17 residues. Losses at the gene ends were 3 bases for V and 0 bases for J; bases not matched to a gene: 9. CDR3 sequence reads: CASSGTTGANSGNTIYF. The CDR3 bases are TGTGCCAGCAGCGGAACCACAGGGGCTAACTCTGGAAACACCATATATTTT.

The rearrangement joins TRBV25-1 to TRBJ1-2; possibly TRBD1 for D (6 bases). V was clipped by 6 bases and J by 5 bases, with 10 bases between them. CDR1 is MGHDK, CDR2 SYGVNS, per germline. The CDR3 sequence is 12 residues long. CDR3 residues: CASRAQGYGYTF. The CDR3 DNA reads TGTGCCAGCAGGGCACAGGGATATGGCTACACCTTC.

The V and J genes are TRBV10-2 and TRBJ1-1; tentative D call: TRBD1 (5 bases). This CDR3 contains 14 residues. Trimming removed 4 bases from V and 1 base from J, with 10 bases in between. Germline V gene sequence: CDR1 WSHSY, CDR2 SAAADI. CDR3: CASSGRGGNTEAFF. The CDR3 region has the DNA TGCGCCAGCAGTGGGCGGGGGGGGAACACTGAAGCTTTCTTT.

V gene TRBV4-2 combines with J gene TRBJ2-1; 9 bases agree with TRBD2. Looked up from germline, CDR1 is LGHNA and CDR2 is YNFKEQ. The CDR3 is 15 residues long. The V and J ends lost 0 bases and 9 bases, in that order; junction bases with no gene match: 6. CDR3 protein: CASSQEPGTSIEQFF. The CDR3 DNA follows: TGTGCCAGCAGCCAAGAACCCGGGACTAGCATTGAGCAGTTCTTC.

The CDR3 DNA is TGTGCCAGCAGCACGGGCGACAGGGGAAGGAACACTGAAGCTTTCTTT. Protein: CASSTGDRGRNTEAFF. The chain couples TRBV5-4 to TRBJ1-1; 8 positions agree with TRBD1. Germline lookup yields CDR1 SGHNT and CDR2 YYREEE (reference sequence). The trim removed 4 bases at V and 1 base at J, leaving 9 bases unmatched. CDR3 length: 16 amino acids.

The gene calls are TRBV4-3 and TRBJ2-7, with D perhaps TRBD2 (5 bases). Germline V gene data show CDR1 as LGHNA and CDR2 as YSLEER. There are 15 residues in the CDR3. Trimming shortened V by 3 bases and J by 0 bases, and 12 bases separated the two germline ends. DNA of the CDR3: TGCGCCAGCAGCCAGGAGAGGGCTAACTCCTACGAGCAGTACTTC. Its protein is CASSQERANSYEQYF.

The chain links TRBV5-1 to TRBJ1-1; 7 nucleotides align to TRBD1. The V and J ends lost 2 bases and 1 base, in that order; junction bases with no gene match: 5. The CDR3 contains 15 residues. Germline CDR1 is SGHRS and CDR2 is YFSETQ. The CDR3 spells CASSFPGGGNTEAFF. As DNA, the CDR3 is TGCGCCAGCAGCTTCCCAGGGGGTGGGAACACTGAAGCTTTCTTT. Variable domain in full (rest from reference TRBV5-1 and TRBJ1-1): KAGVTQTPRYLIKTRGQQVTLSCSPISGHRSVSWYQQTPGQGLQFLFEYFSETQRNKGNFPGRFSGRQFSNSRSEMNVSTLELGDSALYLCASSFPGGGNTEAFFGQGTRLTVV.

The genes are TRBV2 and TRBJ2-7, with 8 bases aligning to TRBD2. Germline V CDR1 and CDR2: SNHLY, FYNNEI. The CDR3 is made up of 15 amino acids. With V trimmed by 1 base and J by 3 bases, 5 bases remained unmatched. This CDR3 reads CASSEGAGGRYEQYF. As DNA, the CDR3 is TGTGCCAGCAGTGAAGGTGCGGGAGGCCGCTACGAGCAGTACTTC. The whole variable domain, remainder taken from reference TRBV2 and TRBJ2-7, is EPEVTQTPSHQVTQMGQEVILRCVPISNHLYFYWYRQILGQKVEFLVSFYNNEISEKSEIFDDQFSVERPDGSNFTLKIRSTKLEDSAMYFCASSEGAGGRYEQYFGPGTRLTVT.

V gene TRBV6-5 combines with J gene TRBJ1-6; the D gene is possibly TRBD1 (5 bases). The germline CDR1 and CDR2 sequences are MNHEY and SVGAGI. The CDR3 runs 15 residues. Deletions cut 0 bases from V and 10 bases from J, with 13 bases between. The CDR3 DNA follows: TGTGCCAGCAGTTACTCGGCGGGGGTAGAATCACCCCTCCACTTT. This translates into CASSYSAGVESPLHF.

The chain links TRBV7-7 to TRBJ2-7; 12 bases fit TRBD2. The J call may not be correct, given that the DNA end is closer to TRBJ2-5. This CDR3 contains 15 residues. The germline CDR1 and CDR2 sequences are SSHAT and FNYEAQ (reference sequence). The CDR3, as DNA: TGTGCCAGCAAACGACTAGCGGGAGAAGGAGAGACCCAGTACTTC. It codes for CASKRLAGEGETQYF.

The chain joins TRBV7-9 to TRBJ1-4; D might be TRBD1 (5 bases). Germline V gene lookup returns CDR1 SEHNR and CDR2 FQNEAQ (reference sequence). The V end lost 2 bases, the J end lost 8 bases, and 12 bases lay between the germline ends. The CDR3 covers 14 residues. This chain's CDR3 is CASSLRDGQEKLFF. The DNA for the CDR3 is TGTGCCAGCAGCTTAAGGGATGGACAAGAAAAACTGTTTTTT.

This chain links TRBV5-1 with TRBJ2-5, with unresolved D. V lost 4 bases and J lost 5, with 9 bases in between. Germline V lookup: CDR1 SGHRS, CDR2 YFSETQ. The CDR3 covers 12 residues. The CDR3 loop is CASSLDRETQYF. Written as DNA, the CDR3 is TGCGCCAGCAGCCTGGACCGGGAGACCCAGTACTTC.

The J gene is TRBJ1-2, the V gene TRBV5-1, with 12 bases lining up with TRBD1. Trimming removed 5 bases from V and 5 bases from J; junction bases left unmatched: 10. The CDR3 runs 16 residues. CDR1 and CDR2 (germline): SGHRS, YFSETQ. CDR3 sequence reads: CASRSEGDRGRYGYTF. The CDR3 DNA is TGCGCCAGCAGGTCTGAAGGGGACAGGGGGCGGTATGGCTACACCTTC.

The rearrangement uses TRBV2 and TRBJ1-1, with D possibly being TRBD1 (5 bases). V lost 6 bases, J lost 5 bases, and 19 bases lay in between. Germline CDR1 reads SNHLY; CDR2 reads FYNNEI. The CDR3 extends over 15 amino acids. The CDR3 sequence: CASRLDGGGETEAFF. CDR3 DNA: TGTGCCAGCAGATTAGACGGGGGAGGAGAAACTGAAGCTTTCTTT.

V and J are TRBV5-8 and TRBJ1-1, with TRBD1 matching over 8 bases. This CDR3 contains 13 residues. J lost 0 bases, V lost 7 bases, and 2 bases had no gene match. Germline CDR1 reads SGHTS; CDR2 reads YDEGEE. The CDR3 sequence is CASEGQVNTEAFF. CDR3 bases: TGTGCCAGCGAGGGACAGGTGAACACTGAAGCTTTCTTT.

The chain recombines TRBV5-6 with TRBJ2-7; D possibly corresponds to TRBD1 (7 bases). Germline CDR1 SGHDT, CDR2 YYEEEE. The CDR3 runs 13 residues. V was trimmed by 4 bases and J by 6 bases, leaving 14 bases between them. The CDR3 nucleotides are TGTGCCAGCAGCCGCCACAGGGGACTCGAGCAGTACTTC. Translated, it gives CASSRHRGLEQYF.

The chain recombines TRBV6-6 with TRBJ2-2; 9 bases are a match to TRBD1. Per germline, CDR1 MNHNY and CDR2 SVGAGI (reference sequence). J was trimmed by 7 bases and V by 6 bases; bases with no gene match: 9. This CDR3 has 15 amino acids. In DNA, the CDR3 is TGTGCCAGCAGCAAGGGACAGGGAGTTATCGGGGAGCTGTTTTTT. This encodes CASSKGQGVIGELFF.

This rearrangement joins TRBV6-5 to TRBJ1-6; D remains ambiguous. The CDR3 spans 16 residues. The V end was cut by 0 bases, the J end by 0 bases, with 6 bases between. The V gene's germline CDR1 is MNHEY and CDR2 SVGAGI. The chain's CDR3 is CASSYSPSSYNSPLHF. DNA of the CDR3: TGTGCCAGCAGTTACTCCCCCTCCTCCTATAATTCACCCCTCCACTTT.

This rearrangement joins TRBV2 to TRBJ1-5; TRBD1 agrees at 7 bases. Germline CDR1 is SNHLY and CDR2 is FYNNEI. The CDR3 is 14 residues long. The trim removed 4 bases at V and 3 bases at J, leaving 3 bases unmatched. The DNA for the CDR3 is TGTGCCAGCAGTGGGGGACAGCTCAATCAGCCCCAGCATTTT. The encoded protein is CASSGGQLNQPQHF.

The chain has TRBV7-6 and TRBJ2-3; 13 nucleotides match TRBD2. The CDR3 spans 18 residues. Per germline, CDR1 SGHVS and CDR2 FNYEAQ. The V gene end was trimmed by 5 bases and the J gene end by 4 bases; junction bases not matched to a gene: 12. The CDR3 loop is CASSPKLAGGARPDTQYF. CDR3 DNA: TGTGCCAGCAGCCCCAAACTAGCGGGAGGGGCACGACCAGATACGCAGTATTTT.

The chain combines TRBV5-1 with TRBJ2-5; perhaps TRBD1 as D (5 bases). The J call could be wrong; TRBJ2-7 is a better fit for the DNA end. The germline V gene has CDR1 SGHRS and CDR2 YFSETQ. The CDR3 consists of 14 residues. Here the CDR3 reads CASSSLTVEGEQYF. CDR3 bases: TGCGCCAGCAGCTCCCTGACAGTGGAAGGCGAGCAGTACTTC.

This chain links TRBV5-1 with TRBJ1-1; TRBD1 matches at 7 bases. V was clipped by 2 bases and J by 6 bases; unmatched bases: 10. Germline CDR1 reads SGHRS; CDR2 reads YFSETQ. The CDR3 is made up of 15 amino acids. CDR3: CASSFDRGRGAEAFF. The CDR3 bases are TGCGCCAGCAGCTTTGATAGGGGGCGAGGAGCTGAAGCTTTCTTT.

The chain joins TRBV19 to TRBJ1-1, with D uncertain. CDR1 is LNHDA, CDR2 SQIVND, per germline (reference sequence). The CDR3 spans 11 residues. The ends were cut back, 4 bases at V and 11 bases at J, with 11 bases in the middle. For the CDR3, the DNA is TGTGCCAGTAGTAGGAGTCTTACGGCTTTCTTT. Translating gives CASSRSLTAFF. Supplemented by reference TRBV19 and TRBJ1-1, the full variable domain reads DGGITQSPKYLFRKEGQNVTLSCEQNLNHDAMYWYRQDPGQGLRLIYYSQIVNDFQKGDIAEGYSVSREKKESFPLTVTSAQKNPTAFYLCASSRSLTAFFGQGTRLTVV.